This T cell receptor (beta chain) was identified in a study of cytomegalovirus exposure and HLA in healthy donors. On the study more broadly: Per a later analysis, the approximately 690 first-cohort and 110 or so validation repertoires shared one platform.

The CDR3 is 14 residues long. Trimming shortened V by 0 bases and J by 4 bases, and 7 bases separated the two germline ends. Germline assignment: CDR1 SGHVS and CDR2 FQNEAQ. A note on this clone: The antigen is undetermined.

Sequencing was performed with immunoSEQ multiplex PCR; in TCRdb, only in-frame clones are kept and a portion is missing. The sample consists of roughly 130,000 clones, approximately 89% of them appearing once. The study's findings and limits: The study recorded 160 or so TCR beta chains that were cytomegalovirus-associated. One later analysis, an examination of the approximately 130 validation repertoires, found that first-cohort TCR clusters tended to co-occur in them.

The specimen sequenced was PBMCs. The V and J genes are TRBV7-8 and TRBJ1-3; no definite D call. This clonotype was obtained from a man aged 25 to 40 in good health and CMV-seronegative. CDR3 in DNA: TGTGCCAGCAGCTTAGCCGGGATCGGAAACACCATATATTTT. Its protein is CASSLAGIGNTIYF.